This record covers a single TCR beta chain. Its target is not known. At least 5.5 micrograms of total RNA were extracted per sample. The sample belongs to a study of blood T cells in healthy people across ages. General observations from the study: Expanded clonotype changes were possibly confounded by unknown donor CMV status. Diversity figures based on one million T cells were deemed too low. Roughly linearly, TCR beta diversity per million T cells fell as age increased.

For the second PCR, which ran for about 7 to 11 cycles, a sample-barcoded 5' primer and a J-beta primer mix were used. MiXCR was run by TCRdb on the 5' RACE reads, yielding one entry per CDR3 protein. The sample carries hundreds of thousands of distinct CDR3 sequences, roughly 49% recorded once. The sample was blood. The sequence derives from a woman aged 60-75 years in good health.

The DNA of the CDR3 is TGCGCCAGCAGCTTGGTAGGGGACAGGGACCGAGGTGAGCAGTTCTTC. Amino acid sequence: CASSLVGDRDRGEQFF. This chain uses TRBV5-1 with TRBJ2-1; 9 bases align to TRBD1. Trimming took 0 bases from V and 9 from J; bases not matched to a gene: 10. The CDR3 runs 16 residues. CDR1 SGHRS and CDR2 YFSETQ come from the germline V gene.